These 31 T cell receptor beta chains were sequenced from one sample in a study of prognosis after radiotherapy for stage I lung cancer. Two-round multiplex PCR, the amplification method, yielded TCR beta CDR3 from genomic DNA. Primers specific to each TRBV and TRBJ gene drove first-round PCR. TCRdb re-called the multiplex PCR reads through MiXCR, storing one row per CDR3 protein. The sample carries about 20,000 distinct CDR3 sequences, roughly 43% recorded once. Here the sequenced sample was PBMCs, taken before or after stereotactic body radiation therapy (not recorded which). These receptors all come from a donor over 45 with non-small cell lung cancer.

Worth noting for this clonotype: Since a much larger clone is just one base distant, this may be a read error. The genes are TRBV6-1 and TRBJ1-4; no clear D. This CDR3 contains 16 residues. The germline V and J ends were trimmed by 5 bases and 1 base, with 14 bases remaining between them. The germline V gene encodes CDR1 MNHNS and CDR2 SASEGT. The chain's CDR3 is CASSPRRQQTNEKLFF. CDR3 DNA sequence: TGTGCCAGCAGTCCCCGCCGGCAGCAAACTAATGAAAAACTGTTTTTT.

In its sample, this clonotype was seen many times. The genes are TRBV11-3 and TRBJ2-1; D is unresolved. The germline V and J ends were trimmed by 6 bases and 3 bases, with 9 bases remaining between them. CDR3 length: 13 residues. Germline V lookup: CDR1 SGHNT, CDR2 YENEEA. This chain's CDR3 is CASRPRGYNEQFF. Written as DNA, the CDR3 is TGTGCCAGCAGACCCCGCGGCTACAATGAGCAGTTCTTC. The variable domain in full, completed from reference TRBV11-3 and TRBJ2-1, reads EAGVVQSPRYKIIEKKQPVAFWCNPISGHNTLYWYLQNLGQGPELLIRYENEEAVDDSQLPKDRFSAERLKGVDSTLKIQPAELGDSAVYLCASRPRGYNEQFFGPGTRLTVL.

On this clonotype itself: A junction end diverges from the germline sequence, so it may reflect a read error. V and J are TRBV15 and TRBJ1-5; tentatively, D is TRBD1 (6 bases). CDR3 length: 16 residues. The germline V gene encodes CDR1 LNHNV and CDR2 YYDKDF (reference sequence). DNA for the CDR3: TGTGCCAGCAGCAGAGGAGTGGTGAAAGGGGGTCAGCCCCAGCATTTT. It is translated as CASSRGVVKGGQPQHF.

The chain combines TRBV6-5 with TRBJ2-7; no reliable D call. Germline values: CDR1 MNHEY, CDR2 SVGAGI. V lost 2 bases, J lost 4 bases, and 18 bases lay in between. This CDR3 is built from 16 residues. The DNA for the CDR3 is TGTGCCAGCAGTTACGGGAAAGCTGGTGGGATATACGAGCAGTACTTC. Its translation: CASSYGKAGGIYEQYF.

This clonotype has at least ten counts. This chain uses TRBV6-9 with TRBJ2-1; 10 bases fit TRBD2. This CDR3 is 15 amino acids long. Germline assignment: CDR1 MNHGY and CDR2 SVAAGI. The trim removed 4 bases at V and 3 bases at J, leaving 3 bases unmatched. The DNA of the CDR3 is TGTGCCAGCAGTTCCCTAGCGGGAGACTACAATGAGCAGTTCTTC. This gives the protein CASSSLAGDYNEQFF.

This clonotype was recorded at least ten times. In DNA, the CDR3 is TGTGCCAGCAGACACCCCGCGAGAGGTCAGCCCCAGCATTTT. This gives the protein CASRHPARGQPQHF. The V and J genes are TRBV28 and TRBJ1-5; D is ambiguous. Germline V gene sequence: CDR1 MDHEN, CDR2 SYDVKM. The V end lost 6 bases, the J end lost 6 bases, and 15 bases lay between the germline ends. CDR3 size: 14 residues.

A note on this clonotype: A much larger clone differs by one base, so this may be a read error. The chain couples TRBV20-1 to TRBJ1-5; unclear D gene. The CDR3 runs to 14 residues. Germline CDR1 is DFQATT and CDR2 is SNEGSKA (reference sequence). Trimming left V 4 bases short and J 7 bases short, with 17 bases between. The CDR3 loop is CSAIKPGSGQPQHF. The CDR3, as DNA: TGCAGTGCTATCAAGCCTGGATCGGGGCAGCCCCAGCATTTT.

The chain employs TRBV7-2 and TRBJ2-1; D remains ambiguous. V was shortened by 1 base and J by 6 bases, with 7 bases between the two germline ends. CDR1 and CDR2 from the germline V gene are SGHTA and FQGNSA. The CDR3 totals 13 residues. CDR3 region: CASSLGPSNEQFF. The CDR3 DNA reads as TGTGCCAGCAGCTTAGGGCCTAGCAATGAGCAGTTCTTC.

Details on this clonotype: A much larger clone lies a single base off, so this may be a read error. The CDR3 reads CAIQGAGIKTQYF. The CDR3 DNA sequence: TGTGCCATCCAAGGAGCGGGAATAAAGACCCAGTACTTC. This rearrangement joins TRBV10-3 to TRBJ2-5, with 7 nucleotides matching TRBD2. Trimming at V came to 8 bases and at J to 6 bases, leaving 9 bases not matched to a gene. This CDR3 has 13 amino acids. Germline-derived CDR1 and CDR2 are ENHRY and SYGVKD.

This clonotype was observed at least ten times. V is TRBV5-1 and J is TRBJ1-1; D remains unclear. This CDR3 has 13 residues. Trimming took off 0 bases at V and 4 bases at J, with 7 bases between the two ends. The germline V gene encodes CDR1 SGHRS and CDR2 YFSETQ. CDR3 loop: CASSLGSGTEAFF. In DNA form, the CDR3 reads TGCGCCAGCAGCTTGGGTAGTGGCACTGAAGCTTTCTTT. Together with reference TRBV5-1 and TRBJ1-1, the CDR3 gives the full variable domain: KAGVTQTPRYLIKTRGQQVTLSCSPISGHRSVSWYQQTPGQGLQFLFEYFSETQRNKGNFPGRFSGRQFSNSRSEMNVSTLELGDSALYLCASSLGSGTEAFFGQGTRLTVV.

Remarks on this clonotype: At one end, the junction sequence differs from germline, possibly due to a read error. This rearrangement joins TRBV11-3 to TRBJ2-7, with D possibly TRBD2 on 5 matching bases. CDR1 and CDR2 (germline): SGHNT, YENEEA. The CDR3 sequence is 14 residues long. DNA of the CDR3: TGCGCCAGCATCTTAACGGGAACAGTCGACGAGCAGTACTTC. Encoded protein: CASILTGTVDEQYF.

This clonotype was picked up many times. The V call is TRBV12-5, the J call TRBJ2-1, with 15 bases matching TRBD2. The CDR3 loop spans 21 amino acids. J was trimmed by 1 base and V by 0 bases; bases with no gene match: 10. The V gene's germline CDR1 is LGHNT and CDR2 FRNRAP. For the CDR3, the DNA is TGTGCTAGTGGTTTGGTACGCCTCGGACTAGCGGGGGGGGTGTCCTACAATGAGCAGTTCTTC. It specifies CASGLVRLGLAGGVSYNEQFF.

A remark on this clonotype: Germline is not matched at one junction end, which may reflect a read error. V usage is TRBV19 and J usage is TRBJ2-7; D may match TRBD1 or TRBD2 (5 bases each). The CDR3 length is 13 residues. The germline V gene has CDR1 LNHDA and CDR2 SQIVND (reference sequence). The CDR3 reads CSSSTGWGYDQYF. CDR3 coding DNA: TGTTCCAGTAGTACGGGGTGGGGCTACGATCAGTACTTC.

This clonotype appeared many times. The chain joins TRBV20-1 to TRBJ1-1; 7 bases fit TRBD1. CDR3 length equals 14 residues. Germline CDR1 and CDR2: DFQATT and SNEGSKA (reference sequence). Trimming removed 0 bases from V and 5 bases from J; junction bases left unmatched: 6. The CDR3 reads CSARDPGGGTEAFF. In nucleotides, the CDR3 is TGCAGTGCTAGAGATCCAGGGGGAGGGACTGAAGCTTTCTTT.

This clonotype appeared many times. The CDR3 DNA sequence: TGTGCCATCAAGGCTAGCGGGTCCTACAATGAGCAGTTCTTC. It yields the protein CAIKASGSYNEQFF. The V and J genes are TRBV10-3 and TRBJ2-1; 8 positions agree with TRBD2. Germline V gene data show CDR1 as ENHRY and CDR2 as SYGVKD. The V gene end was trimmed by 7 bases and the J gene end by 1 base; junction bases not matched to a gene: 3. This CDR3 contains 14 residues.

This clonotype was counted ten times or more. The rearrangement joins TRBV9 to TRBJ2-3; possibly TRBD1 for D (5 bases). Germline assignment: CDR1 SGDLS and CDR2 YYNGEE. CDR3 length: 16 amino acids. The V end lost 4 bases, the J end lost 4 bases, and 19 bases lay between the germline ends. CDR3 nucleotide sequence: TGTGCCAGCAGCCCCTTTCCCAGGGCAGGTGCAGATACGCAGTATTTT. This codes for CASSPFPRAGADTQYF.

This clonotype has at least ten counts. The chain has TRBV7-3 and TRBJ2-3, with TRBD2 matching 9 bases. After removal of 5 bases from V and 0 bases from J, the junction contained 6 bases not matched to a gene. Germline V gene lookup returns CDR1 SGHTA and CDR2 FQGTGA. The CDR3 is made up of 16 amino acids. The CDR3 is CASSQGTSTSTDTQYF. CDR3 in DNA: TGTGCCAGCAGCCAAGGGACTAGCACTAGCACAGATACGCAGTATTTT. The variable domain in full, with the rest retrieved from reference TRBV7-3 and TRBJ2-3, is GAGVSQTPSNKVTEKGKYVELRCDPISGHTALYWYRQSLGQGPEFLIYFQGTGAADDSGLPNDRFFAVRPEGSVSTLKIQRTERGDSAVYLCASSQGTSTSTDTQYFGPGTRLTVL.

This clonotype was observed a single time. Only one base separates this from a far larger clonotype, so it likely reflects a read error. The chain joins TRBV6-6 to TRBJ2-5; 7 bases map to TRBD2. This CDR3 is built from 16 residues. From germline, CDR1 is MNHNY and CDR2 SVGAGI (reference sequence). In nucleotides, the CDR3 is TGTGCCAGCAGTTACTCGGCGGGAGATTGGAGAGAGAACCAGTACTTC. Protein product: CASSYSAGDWRENQYF.

J is TRBJ1-2 and V is TRBV6-2 or TRBV6-3, with 7 bases lining up with TRBD1. Per germline, CDR1 MNHEY and CDR2 SVGEGT. This CDR3 has 14 amino acids. The V and J ends lost 4 bases and 8 bases, in that order; junction bases with no gene match: 10. CDR3 amino acids: CASSSLDRSRGYTF. CDR3 DNA: TGTGCCAGCAGTTCCCTGGACAGGAGTAGAGGCTACACCTTC.

This clonotype occurred many times. The CDR3 region is CATSRVSVQDTQYF. The CDR3 DNA is TGTGCCACCAGCAGAGTCAGTGTACAAGATACGCAGTATTTT. This chain joins TRBV15 and TRBJ2-3; no firm D call. The germline V and J ends were trimmed by 1 base and 5 bases, with 10 bases remaining between them. The CDR3 covers 14 residues. CDR1 and CDR2 (germline): LNHNV, YYDKDF (reference sequence).

Remarks on this clonotype: One base separates it from a far larger clone, so it is likely a read error. The chain is built from TRBV11-3 and TRBJ2-5; the match to TRBD2 covers 8 bases. The J call may be mistaken, given a closer DNA end match to TRBJ2-1. Germline CDR1 is SGHNT and CDR2 is YENEEA. The CDR3 loop spans 14 amino acids. Here the CDR3 reads CASSLDGRDSEQFF. The CDR3 DNA reads TGTGCCAGCAGCTTAGACGGGAGGGACTCAGAGCAGTTCTTC.

The J gene is TRBJ2-2, the V gene TRBV5-1; 7 bases agree with TRBD1. Germline V CDR1 and CDR2: SGHRS, YFSETQ. The V and J ends lost 0 bases and 8 bases, in that order; junction bases with no gene match: 4. The CDR3 is 14 residues long. The CDR3 DNA reads as TGCGCCAGCAGCTTGGTTACAGGGGCTGGGGAGCTGTTTTTT. Its protein product is CASSLVTGAGELFF.

This clonotype showed up many times. This chain links TRBV7-6 with TRBJ2-1; TRBD1 matches 7 bases. V lost 5 bases to trimming and J lost 0 bases; unmatched junction nucleotides: 7. This CDR3 comprises 16 residues. Germline V gene data show CDR1 as SGHVS and CDR2 as FNYEAQ. DNA for the CDR3: TGTGCCAGCAGCCCAAACAGGGGAAGCTCCTACAATGAGCAGTTCTTC. It is translated as CASSPNRGSSYNEQFF.

This clonotype was observed many times. J is TRBJ2-2 and V is TRBV4-3; 7 bases agree with TRBD1. The length of the CDR3 is 15 residues. With V trimmed by 3 bases and J by 4 bases, 5 bases remained unmatched. Looked up from germline, CDR1 is LGHNA and CDR2 is YSLEER. CDR3 DNA: TGCGCCAGCAGCCAGGAAACAGGGGCCACCGGGGAGCTGTTTTTT. Residues: CASSQETGATGELFF.

This clonotype was counted ten times or more. The chain employs TRBV4-3 and TRBJ1-5, with no clear D. V was trimmed by 0 bases and J by 1 base, leaving 10 bases between them. Germline assignment: CDR1 LGHNA and CDR2 YSLEER. The CDR3 loop spans 16 amino acids. CDR3 nucleotides: TGCGCCAGCAGCCAAGATCTACATCTGAGCAATCAGCCCCAGCATTTT. Protein: CASSQDLHLSNQPQHF.

V and J are TRBV4-1 and TRBJ2-5; 12 bases are a match to TRBD1. This CDR3 spans 16 amino acids. Germline assignment: CDR1 MGHRA and CDR2 YSYEKL. Unmatched junction bases numbered 8, after V lost 5 bases and J lost 4 bases. CDR3 residues: CASSYSGTGGGETQYF. CDR3 bases: TGCGCCAGCAGCTACAGCGGGACAGGGGGCGGAGAGACCCAGTACTTC.

Remarks on this clonotype: A junction end diverges from the germline sequence, so it may reflect a read error. The V gene is TRBV11-2, the J gene TRBJ2-1, with D maybe TRBD1 (5 bases). There are 15 residues in the CDR3. CDR1 is SGHAT and CDR2 is FQNNGV in the germline V gene. CDR3 loop: CASSGASGPGNEHFF. CDR3 in DNA: TGTGCCAGCAGCGGGGCCTCAGGGCCAGGCAATGAGCATTTCTTC.

This clonotype was observed many times. The chain employs TRBV5-4 and TRBJ2-5; the D gene is possibly TRBD1 (5 bases). The length of the CDR3 is 14 residues. The germline V gene has CDR1 SGHNT and CDR2 YYREEE (reference sequence). The ends were cut back, 4 bases at V and 2 bases at J, with 12 bases in the middle. The CDR3 sequence: CASSTKDIQETQYF. Written as DNA, the CDR3 is TGTGCCAGCAGCACAAAGGACATACAAGAGACCCAGTACTTC.

This clonotype was observed at least ten times. V usage is TRBV6-1 and J usage is TRBJ1-1, with TRBD1 identical over 9 bases. Germline CDR1 MNHNS, CDR2 SASEGT. V shed 7 bases and J 1 base; nucleotides not matched to a gene: 1. The length of the CDR3 is 13 residues. The CDR3 spells CASKGQGNTEAFF. For the CDR3, the DNA is TGTGCCAGCAAGGGACAGGGGAACACTGAAGCTTTCTTT.

This clonotype was seen at least ten times. The V call is TRBV9, the J call TRBJ2-7, with unresolved D. This CDR3 region has 13 residues. Looked up from germline, CDR1 is SGDLS and CDR2 is YYNGEE. The ends were cut back, 7 bases at V and 0 bases at J, with 11 bases in the middle. The CDR3 DNA reads TGTGCCAGCGGGGATCCGAGCTCCTACGAGCAGTACTTC. This sequence encodes CASGDPSSYEQYF.

A note on this clonotype: At one of its ends the junction is not consistent with the germline gene, which may arise from a read error. The gene calls are TRBV13 and TRBJ2-3, with D possibly being TRBD2 (5 bases). The length of the CDR3 is 15 residues. CDR1 and CDR2 (germline): PRHDT, FYEKMQ (reference sequence). This chain's CDR3 is CASRLGSWDTDTQYF. In DNA, the CDR3 is TGTGCCAGCAGATTAGGGAGTTGGGACACAGATACGCAGTATTTT.